This passage covers 21 T cell receptor beta chains from one sample sequenced in a study of T cells expressing NK-cell markers. TCRdb re-called the 5' RACE reads and gives one entry per CDR3 protein, without DNA. This sample carries 400,000 or so distinct CDR3 sequences, with around 11% going to the ten biggest clones. The sequenced sample consisted of blood T cells: a sorted CD56 or NKG2C T cell subset, CD4+ or CD8+ T cells, or bulk PBMC T cells (not recorded which). These receptors all come from a woman in her forties or fifties in good health.

The V and J genes are TRBV7-9 and TRBJ2-7; lacking DNA, the TRBD1 call made by TCRdb goes unchecked. The CDR3 runs to 12 residues. Germline V gene sequence: CDR1 SEHNR, CDR2 FQNEAQ (reference sequence). This CDR3 is CASSGQGYEQYF.

V and J are TRBV9 and TRBJ1-2; TCRdb's D gene call, TRBD1, goes unchecked for lack of DNA. This CDR3 spans 14 amino acids. CDR1 and CDR2 from the germline V gene are SGDLS and YYNGEE. CDR3 sequence reads: CASSASPSSGGYTF.

This clonotype shows up as medium-sized by frequency. J is TRBJ2-3 and V is TRBV12-3 or TRBV12-4; no DNA is available, so the TRBD2 call from TCRdb remains unchecked. The CDR3 has 17 amino acids. CDR3 region: CASSFRWGRAYTDTQYF.

V and J are TRBV12-3 or TRBV12-4 and TRBJ1-1; absent DNA, TCRdb's TRBD1 call cannot be checked. This CDR3 contains 13 residues. CDR3 region: CASSPGQGATAFF.

The gene calls are TRBV25-1 and TRBJ1-2. The germline V gene has CDR1 MGHDK and CDR2 SYGVNS. The CDR3 is made up of 13 amino acids. The CDR3 here is CASGDSLSYGYTF.

The chain carries TRBV15 and TRBJ2-1; checking the TCRdb D call of TRBD1 is not possible without DNA. The germline gives CDR1 LNHNV, CDR2 YYDKDF (reference sequence). This CDR3 comprises 14 residues. CDR3 sequence reads: CATSSGGGGDEQFF.

The rearrangement links TRBV5-1 to TRBJ2-2; TCRdb returns TRBD1, unconfirmable since there is no DNA. CDR3 length: 15 amino acids. Germline loops: CDR1 SGHRS, CDR2 YFSETQ. The chain's CDR3 is CATRRGEMNTGELFF. Together with reference TRBV5-1 and TRBJ2-2, the CDR3 gives the full variable domain: KAGVTQTPRYLIKTRGQQVTLSCSPISGHRSVSWYQQTPGQGLQFLFEYFSETQRNKGNFPGRFSGRQFSNSRSEMNVSTLELGDSALYLCATRRGEMNTGELFFGEGSRLTVL.

CDR3 region: CASSGGTGTEAFF. The V and J genes are TRBV18 and TRBJ1-1; as DNA is missing, the TRBD1 call by TCRdb cannot be tested. This CDR3 region has 13 residues. The germline V gene encodes CDR1 KGHSH and CDR2 LQKENI.

The V call is TRBV11-3, the J call TRBJ2-3; TCRdb selects TRBD1, and the lack of DNA leaves this call unchecked. This CDR3 is built from 17 residues. Germline CDR1 is SGHNT and CDR2 is YENEEA. The CDR3 sequence is CASSFPPRRPSTDTQYF.

The V and J genes are TRBV10-3 and TRBJ2-3; TCRdb calls TRBD1, which cannot be checked without DNA. Germline CDR1 is ENHRY and CDR2 is SYGVKD. This CDR3 comprises 15 residues. The CDR3 sequence is CAISESEAPGDTQYF.

The rearrangement uses TRBV3-1 and TRBJ2-1; TCRdb calls TRBD1, which cannot be checked without DNA. Per germline, CDR1 LGHDT and CDR2 YNNKEL (reference sequence). This CDR3 is 16 amino acids long. CDR3 sequence: CASSRQPSGAYNEQFF.

The chain combines TRBV6-5 with TRBJ2-1; there is no DNA to check the TCRdb D call of TRBD1. Germline lookup yields CDR1 MNHEY and CDR2 SVGAGI. The CDR3 is 12 residues long. CDR3 protein: CASRQAVGEQFF.

V usage is TRBV7-8 and J usage is TRBJ2-5; TCRdb lists TRBD1, though no DNA is available to test this call. The CDR3 covers 16 residues. The germline V gene encodes CDR1 SGHVS and CDR2 FQNEAQ. The CDR3 loop reads CASSPHGQGVGETQYF.

The chain employs TRBV11-2 and TRBJ2-1; TCRdb's D gene call, TRBD1, goes unchecked for lack of DNA. This CDR3 has 13 residues. CDR1 is SGHAT and CDR2 is FQNNGV in the germline V gene. The CDR3 spells CASSLGTGSEQFF.

J is TRBJ2-1 and V is TRBV20-1; TCRdb calls TRBD2, which cannot be checked without DNA. Germline V lookup: CDR1 DFQATT, CDR2 SNEGSKA (reference sequence). The CDR3 runs to 11 residues. This chain's CDR3 is CSARIGEKQFF.

CDR3 loop: CASRLLNEQFF. This sequence joins TRBV12-3 or TRBV12-4 and TRBJ2-1; TCRdb lists TRBD2, though no DNA is available to test this call. This CDR3 is 11 amino acids long.

The chain carries TRBV14 and TRBJ2-7. Germline V gene sequence: CDR1 SGHDN, CDR2 FVKESK. This CDR3 region has 14 residues. The CDR3 here is CASSQAQRTYEQYF.

The rearrangement links TRBV27 to TRBJ2-1; with no DNA, the TCRdb D assignment of TRBD2 cannot be verified. The CDR3 consists of 14 residues. CDR1 and CDR2 (germline): MNHEY, SMNVEV (reference sequence). The CDR3 protein is CASSSGVLAVEQFF.

V gene TRBV30 combines with J gene TRBJ2-7; TCRdb proposes TRBD1, but this gene call is untestable without DNA. Germline V CDR1 and CDR2: GTSNPN, SVGIG (reference sequence). The CDR3 has 14 amino acids. The CDR3 sequence: CAWKTGSPTYEQYF.

The chain uses TRBV6-6 and TRBJ2-7; no DNA is available, so the TRBD2 call from TCRdb remains unchecked. Germline V gene lookup returns CDR1 MNHNY and CDR2 SVGAGI (reference sequence). The CDR3 has 17 residues. This CDR3 reads CASSWLAGGSHSYEQYF.

V gene TRBV29-1 combines with J gene TRBJ2-2; TCRdb's assignment of TRBD1 cannot be checked, as there is no DNA. The CDR3 runs to 13 residues. In germline, CDR1 is SQVTM, CDR2 ANQGSEA. The CDR3 reads CSVGQGITGELFF.